Shown below are 24 T cell receptor beta chains from a single sample sequenced in a study of cytomegalovirus exposure and HLA in healthy donors. PCR primers comprised 60 Vbeta and 13 Jbeta primers. Assay: immunoSEQ multiplex PCR; the TCRdb copy retains only in-frame clones and omits some. Of over 200,000 clones in the sample, roughly 82% are singletons; the top ten hold about 6%. Sample: PBMCs. These receptors originate from a middle-aged man in good health and CMV-seropositive.

This chain uses TRBV4-1 with TRBJ2-5; 12 nucleotides agree with TRBD2. Trimming removed 2 bases from V and 2 bases from J; junction bases left unmatched: 3. CDR1 MGHRA and CDR2 YSYEKL come from the germline V gene. The CDR3 totals 16 residues. CDR3 in amino acids: CASSQSGLAGQETQYF. In DNA form, the CDR3 reads TGCGCCAGCAGCCAATCCGGACTAGCGGGACAAGAGACCCAGTACTTC.

This clone has a handful of counts. This chain uses TRBV6-1 with TRBJ2-1; 13 bases match TRBD2. Losses at the gene ends were 3 bases for V and 8 bases for J; bases not matched to a gene: 7. The CDR3 loop spans 16 amino acids. Germline-derived CDR1 and CDR2 are MNHNS and SASEGT. CDR3 loop: CASSDKGLAGVYEQFF. CDR3 bases: TGTGCCAGCAGTGATAAAGGACTAGCGGGAGTCTATGAGCAGTTCTTC.

This clone has just one count. V is TRBV5-1 and J is TRBJ2-2; TRBD2 might be the D (5 bases). The CDR3 consists of 13 residues. From germline, CDR1 is SGHRS and CDR2 YFSETQ. The V end was cut by 3 bases, the J end by 2 bases, with 5 bases between. CDR3 loop: CASSSGNTGELFF. The DNA of the CDR3 is TGCGCCAGCAGCTCGGGAAACACCGGGGAGCTGTTTTTT. Variable domain in full (rest from reference TRBV5-1 and TRBJ2-2): KAGVTQTPRYLIKTRGQQVTLSCSPISGHRSVSWYQQTPGQGLQFLFEYFSETQRNKGNFPGRFSGRQFSNSRSEMNVSTLELGDSALYLCASSSGNTGELFFGEGSRLTVL.

The V gene is TRBV6-6, the J gene TRBJ2-7; no definite D call. V lost 0 bases, J lost 3 bases, and 6 bases lay in between. There are 13 residues in the CDR3. The germline gives CDR1 MNHNY, CDR2 SVGAGI (reference sequence). The CDR3 here is CASSYSEHYEQYV. The CDR3 DNA is TGTGCCAGCAGTTACTCGGAACACTACGAGCAGTACGTC.

The CDR3 DNA is TGTGCCAGCAGTGAAACGGCGGGAGGGCCCGAGACCCAGTACTTC. This translates into CASSETAGGPETQYF. The chain has TRBV6-4 and TRBJ2-5, with 9 nucleotides matching TRBD2. Trimming removed 3 bases from V and 5 bases from J; junction bases left unmatched: 7. The CDR3 has 15 amino acids. In germline, CDR1 is MRHNA, CDR2 SNTAGT.

The chain carries TRBV7-9 and TRBJ1-2, with 8 bases aligning to TRBD1. The V gene end was trimmed by 4 bases and the J gene end by 5 bases; junction bases not matched to a gene: 3. Germline CDR1 reads SEHNR; CDR2 reads FQNEAQ (reference sequence). The CDR3 is 13 amino acids. The CDR3 spells CASSSTGGYGYTF. The CDR3 nucleotides read TGTGCCAGCAGCTCCACAGGGGGGTATGGCTACACCTTC.

V is TRBV19 and J is TRBJ2-1; 9 positions match TRBD2. This CDR3 region has 15 residues. CDR1 is LNHDA and CDR2 is SQIVND in the germline V gene (reference sequence). The V gene end was trimmed by 4 bases and the J gene end by 2 bases; junction bases not matched to a gene: 3. The CDR3 DNA reads TGTGCCAGTAGTACGACTAGCGGAACCTACAATGAGCAGTTCTTC. It translates to CASSTTSGTYNEQFF.

The chain couples TRBV23-1 to TRBJ2-7; the D gene is possibly TRBD2 (6 bases). TRBV23-1 is noted as an ORF with a role that remains uncertain. Trimming removed 3 bases from V and 5 bases from J, with 20 bases in between. The CDR3 runs to 16 residues. As DNA, the CDR3 is TGCGCCAGCAGTCACCCATGCATGGCAGCGGGTAACGAGCAGTACGTC. Its translation: CASSHPCMAAGNEQYV.

This rearrangement joins TRBV11-2 to TRBJ2-5; 7 bases match TRBD1. V lost 8 bases to trimming and J lost 4 bases; unmatched junction nucleotides: 1. The CDR3 covers 11 residues. Per germline, CDR1 SGHAT and CDR2 FQNNGV. The CDR3 protein is CASAGGETQYF. In DNA, the CDR3 is TGTGCCAGCGCAGGGGGAGAGACCCAGTACTTC. The variable domain in full, with the rest retrieved from reference TRBV11-2 and TRBJ2-5, is EAGVAQSPRYKIIEKRQSVAFWCNPISGHATLYWYQQILGQGPKLLIQFQNNGVVDDSQLPKDRFSAERLKGVDSTLKIQPAKLEDSAVYLCASAGGETQYFGPGTRLLVL.

DNA of the CDR3: TGTGCCAGCAGCTTGCGTCAGGGATCGAACACCGGGGAGCTGTTTTTT. It translates to CASSLRQGSNTGELFF. This chain joins TRBV5-5 and TRBJ2-2; D perhaps matches TRBD1 (5 bases). Germline V gene lookup returns CDR1 SGHKS and CDR2 YYEKEE (reference sequence). CDR3 length: 16 amino acids. Trimming removed 1 base at V and 0 bases at J, with 10 bases between.

V is TRBV19 and J is TRBJ1-5; D perhaps matches TRBD1 (6 bases). The CDR3 loop spans 16 amino acids. Germline-derived CDR1 and CDR2 are LNHDA and SQIVND (reference sequence). V lost 0 bases and J lost 4, with 13 bases in between. The CDR3 nucleotides read TGTGCCAGTAGTATAGATCATGGGACACCTAATCAGCCCCAGCATTTT. Protein sequence: CASSIDHGTPNQPQHF.

The chain is built from TRBV5-1 and TRBJ2-6; TRBD1 might be the D (6 bases). Germline V gene lookup returns CDR1 SGHRS and CDR2 YFSETQ. The CDR3 runs to 16 residues. V was shortened by 7 bases and J by 4 bases, with 18 bases between the two germline ends. The CDR3 reads CASSPGTPGGANVLTF. The DNA of the CDR3 is TGCGCCAGCTCACCCGGGACACCCGGCGGGGCCAACGTCCTGACTTTC.

This clone was counted only a few times. The chain combines TRBV1 with TRBJ2-4; the table calls TRBD2, which could not be checked here. TRBV1 is a documented pseudogene. The CDR3 has 14 residues. The CDR3 spells CTSTLGGAKNIQYF. The CDR3 DNA sequence: TGCACCAGCACCCTTGGGGGGGCCAAAAACATTCAGTACTTC.

This chain links TRBV7-9 with TRBJ2-1, with D perhaps matching TRBD2 (6 bases). Germline V gene data show CDR1 as SEHNR and CDR2 as FQNEAQ (reference sequence). The CDR3 length is 17 residues. V was trimmed by 5 bases and J by 0 bases, leaving 17 bases between them. In DNA form, the CDR3 reads TGTGCCAGCAGCGTGAAGGCTAGCGTGAGCTCCTACAATGAGCAGTTCTTC. It translates to CASSVKASVSSYNEQFF.

This rearrangement joins TRBV4-1 to TRBJ2-3; tentative D call: TRBD2 (6 bases). In germline, CDR1 is MGHRA, CDR2 YSYEKL. The CDR3 extends over 13 amino acids. V lost 3 bases and J lost 6, with 10 bases in between. CDR3 nucleotide sequence: TGCGCCAGCAGCCAGGGGGGTCCCGATACGCAGTATTTT. Translated, it gives CASSQGGPDTQYF.

The chain is built from TRBV14 and TRBJ2-2; 9 positions agree with TRBD2. Trimming cost V 3 bases and J 3 bases; bases outside gene matches: 8. CDR1 is SGHDN, CDR2 FVKESK, per germline. This CDR3 has 17 amino acids. The CDR3 sequence: CASSQLAGGPYTGELFF. The CDR3 region has the DNA TGTGCCAGCAGCCAGTTGGCGGGAGGGCCGTACACCGGGGAGCTGTTTTTT.

The V and J genes are TRBV18 and TRBJ2-5, with D possibly being TRBD1 (5 bases). Germline CDR1 is KGHSH and CDR2 is LQKENI. Trimming shortened V by 4 bases and J by 1 base, and 16 bases separated the two germline ends. The CDR3 runs to 16 residues. The CDR3: CASSRSLTESQETQYF. DNA for the CDR3: TGTGCCAGCTCACGCTCTTTGACAGAGAGCCAAGAGACCCAGTACTTC.

Here the CDR3 reads CASSEALLRGQETQYF. The CDR3 nucleotides read TGTGCCAGCAGTGAAGCGCTTCTTCGCGGCCAAGAGACCCAGTACTTC. The chain carries TRBV2 and TRBJ2-5; D call uncertain. Germline lookup yields CDR1 SNHLY and CDR2 FYNNEI. Deletions cut 0 bases from V and 1 base from J, with 12 bases between. CDR3 length equals 16 residues.

The V call is TRBV27, the J call TRBJ1-2, with 11 bases lining up with TRBD1. CDR1 and CDR2 from the germline V gene are MNHEY and SMNVEV (reference sequence). The CDR3 sequence is 15 residues long. Unmatched junction bases numbered 10, after V lost 5 bases and J lost 8 bases. The CDR3 sequence is CASSLAGTGGRGYTF. The CDR3 DNA follows: TGTGCCAGCAGTCTAGCCGGGACAGGGGGTCGCGGCTACACCTTC.

This clone was seen more than once but under ten times. V usage is TRBV15 and J usage is TRBJ2-7, with D possibly being TRBD2 (5 bases). There are 14 residues in the CDR3. Germline CDR1 is LNHNV and CDR2 is YYDKDF (reference sequence). Trimming took 0 bases from V and 1 from J, leaving 7 bases between them. CDR3 loop: CATSREDSSYEQYF. In DNA form, the CDR3 reads TGTGCCACCAGCAGAGAGGACTCGTCCTACGAGCAGTACTTC.

The V and J genes are TRBV9 and TRBJ2-2, with D tentatively TRBD2 (6 bases). Trimming removed 2 bases from V and 6 bases from J, with 17 bases in between. Germline CDR1 is SGDLS and CDR2 is YYNGEE. CDR3 length: 16 amino acids. The CDR3 DNA is TGTGCCAGCAGCGTTCTCCGGGACTTCCCCCCCGGGGAGCTGTTTTTT. It translates to CASSVLRDFPPGELFF. The variable domain in full, with the rest retrieved from reference TRBV9 and TRBJ2-2, is DSGVTQTPKHLITATGQRVTLRCSPRSGDLSVYWYQQSLDQGLQFLIQYYNGEERAKGNILERFSAQQFPDLHSELNLSSLELGDSALYFCASSVLRDFPPGELFFGEGSRLTVL.

The CDR3, as DNA: TGTGCCAGCAGTGAACCAGGGGGCGGTAGGTCCTACGAGCAGTACGTC. Translating it yields CASSEPGGGRSYEQYV. The gene calls are TRBV2 and TRBJ2-7; 8 bases align to TRBD1. The CDR3 is made up of 16 amino acids. CDR1 and CDR2 from the germline V gene are SNHLY and FYNNEI. J lost 1 base, V lost 2 bases, and 7 bases had no gene match.

The chain joins TRBV7-9 to TRBJ2-5, with D possibly TRBD1 on 6 matching bases. CDR1 SEHNR and CDR2 FQNEAQ come from the germline V gene (reference sequence). Trimming stripped 5 bases from V and 1 base from J, with 14 bases between. This CDR3 has 15 residues. The CDR3 reads CASSPDWTVQETQYF. The CDR3 region has the DNA TGTGCCAGCAGCCCTGACTGGACAGTCCAAGAGACCCAGTACTTC.

The rearrangement uses TRBV5-8 and TRBJ1-5; D unclear. V dropped 5 bases and J dropped 3 bases, with 9 bases sitting between them. Germline assignment: CDR1 SGHTS and CDR2 YDEGEE. This CDR3 spans 13 amino acids. The CDR3 DNA is TGTGCCAGCAGAAACAGATACAATCAGCCCCAGCATTTT. It is translated as CASRNRYNQPQHF.